The present entry profiles one T cell receptor (beta chain) with its context. The sample is drawn from a study of technical replicates of blood from several donors. TCRdb's copy holds only in-frame clones and misses some; the assay was immunoSEQ multiplex PCR. The table shows about 73,000 clones, with approximately 93% occurring only once. This sequence originates from a human donor in good health. Sequenced input: T cells isolated from PBMCs.

The CDR3 is CASRLQGGVGTEAFF. Written as DNA, the CDR3 is TGTGCCAGCAGATTACAAGGGGGGGTAGGCACTGAAGCTTTCTTT. The rearrangement joins TRBV7-2 to TRBJ1-1; weak D call: TRBD1 (6 bases). The V end lost 6 bases, the J end lost 4 bases, and 18 bases lay between the germline ends. The CDR3 covers 15 residues. Germline values: CDR1 SGHTA, CDR2 FQGNSA. The entire variable domain, with the rest obtained from reference TRBV7-2 and TRBJ1-1, is as follows: GAGVSQSPSNKVTEKGKDVELRCDPISGHTALYWYRQSLGQGLEFLIYFQGNSAPDKSGLPSDRFSAERTGGSVSTLTIQRTQQEDSAVYLCASRLQGGVGTEAFFGQGTRLTVV.